One and the same sample provided the 23 T cell receptor beta chains below, sequenced in a study of blood T cell repertoires in COVID-19. Profiled with immunoSEQ multiplex PCR; TCRdb holds only in-frame clones, not every one. Of about 83,000 clones in the sample, about 82% were seen once. The sequencing sample was made of peripheral blood. The receptors here all came from an elderly woman in a cohort sampled during active or convalescent COVID-19.

The chain uses TRBV19 and TRBJ1-2; no definite D call. CDR3 length: 10 residues. Per the germline V gene, CDR1 is LNHDA and CDR2 is SQIVND (reference sequence). V was shortened by 11 bases and J by 8 bases, with 12 bases between the two germline ends. The CDR3 sequence: CAGPGGGYTF. The CDR3 region has the DNA TGTGCCGGGCCCGGTGGCGGCTACACCTTC.

This chain connects TRBV2 to TRBJ2-7, with 11 bases identical to TRBD1. The germline V gene encodes CDR1 SNHLY and CDR2 FYNNEI. V was pared by 6 bases and J by 3 bases, with 4 bases of the junction left unmatched. This CDR3 comprises 14 residues. Here the CDR3 reads CASRTGTGGYEQYF. The CDR3 DNA sequence: TGTGCCAGCAGGACCGGGACAGGGGGCTACGAGCAGTACTTC.

The genes are TRBV7-8 and TRBJ2-2; maybe TRBD2 (6 bases). Trimming took 1 base from V and 6 from J, leaving 9 bases between them. This CDR3 is built from 14 residues. Germline CDR1 is SGHVS and CDR2 is FQNEAQ. CDR3 region: CASSLGSGAGELFF. CDR3 bases: TGTGCCAGCAGCTTAGGGTCGGGGGCCGGGGAGCTGTTTTTT.

The rearrangement joins TRBV27 to TRBJ2-1; 8 nucleotides agree with TRBD1. J lost 5 bases, V lost 5 bases, and 5 bases had no gene match. Germline loops: CDR1 MNHEY, CDR2 SMNVEV (reference sequence). The CDR3 extends over 14 amino acids. CDR3 residues: CASSPGGRHNEQFF. DNA for the CDR3: TGTGCCAGCAGTCCAGGGGGCCGACACAATGAGCAGTTCTTC.

The chain employs TRBV6-6 and TRBJ1-1; D may be TRBD1 (5 bases). Germline assignment: CDR1 MNHNY and CDR2 SVGAGI (reference sequence). The CDR3 contains 14 residues. Trimming took off 7 bases at V and 0 bases at J, with 12 bases between the two ends. In nucleotides, the CDR3 is TGTGCCAGCATTAAGGAGACAGTGAACACTGAAGCTTTCTTT. Translation: CASIKETVNTEAFF.

The table lists this clone with a count of one. V is TRBV3-1 (or the pseudogene TRBV3-2) and J is TRBJ2-5, with D maybe TRBD1 (6 bases). Germline V gene data show CDR1 as LGHDT and CDR2 as YNNKEL (reference sequence). Trimming stripped 5 bases from V and 2 bases from J, with 9 bases between. This CDR3 comprises 13 residues. The CDR3 nucleotides are TGTGCCAGCAGCTGGACAGAGCAAGAGACCCAGTACTTC. Encoded protein: CASSWTEQETQYF.

This rearrangement joins TRBV6-5 to TRBJ1-1, with TRBD1 identical over 9 bases. Germline assignment: CDR1 MNHEY and CDR2 SVGAGI. CDR3 length equals 14 residues. V lost 6 bases, J lost 4 bases, and 6 bases stayed unmatched. CDR3 sequence: CASRYDRGGTEAFF. CDR3 in DNA: TGTGCCAGCAGGTACGACAGGGGGGGCACTGAAGCTTTCTTT.

The chain combines TRBV7-3 with TRBJ2-3, with 10 bases identical to TRBD2. This CDR3 has 18 residues. Germline V gene data show CDR1 as SGHTA and CDR2 as FQGTGA. V gave up 1 base and J gave up 6 bases; unmatched junction bases: 13. Here the CDR3 reads CASSLKPTLAGEWDTQYF. CDR3 in DNA: TGTGCCAGCAGCTTAAAGCCCACTCTAGCGGGAGAGTGGGATACGCAGTATTTT.

This clone was counted a few times. The rearrangement uses TRBV9 and TRBJ2-2; 9 nucleotides align to TRBD2. J gave up 4 bases and V 0 bases, and 7 bases lay outside the gene matches. Germline V gene sequence: CDR1 SGDLS, CDR2 YYNGEE. The CDR3 length is 17 residues. The CDR3 sequence: CASSVVGSGSLTGELFF. In DNA, the CDR3 is TGTGCCAGCAGCGTAGTGGGTAGCGGGAGTCTCACCGGGGAGCTGTTTTTT.

Notes on this clone: Distinct nucleotide sequences in the sample also encode this CDR3. The chain combines TRBV9 with TRBJ2-1; D possibly corresponds to TRBD2 (6 bases). Trimming removed 0 bases from V and 1 base from J, with 8 bases in between. CDR3 length equals 15 residues. CDR1 and CDR2 from the germline V gene are SGDLS and YYNGEE. The CDR3 bases are TGTGCCAGCAGCGTAGTGGGGGGTTCCTACAATGAGCAGTTCTTC. Translation gives CASSVVGGSYNEQFF. Drawing the rest from reference TRBV9 and TRBJ2-1, the complete variable domain is DSGVTQTPKHLITATGQRVTLRCSPRSGDLSVYWYQQSLDQGLQFLIQYYNGEERAKGNILERFSAQQFPDLHSELNLSSLELGDSALYFCASSVVGGSYNEQFFGPGTRLTVL.

V gene TRBV11-3 combines with J gene TRBJ1-6; possible D gene TRBD1, 6 bases. Germline loops: CDR1 SGHNT, CDR2 YENEEA. The V end was cut by 2 bases, the J end by 8 bases, with 13 bases between. This CDR3 contains 15 residues. The CDR3 DNA reads TGTGCCAGCAGCTTACAGGGGACGGCGGATTCACCCCTCCACTTT. It yields the protein CASSLQGTADSPLHF.

The genes are TRBV6-5 and TRBJ2-2; 7 bases map to TRBD1. The CDR3 is made up of 15 amino acids. Per the germline V gene, CDR1 is MNHEY and CDR2 is SVGAGI. V lost 10 bases, J lost 8 bases, and 16 bases stayed unmatched. The CDR3 spells CAISQHRGSGGELFF. Here the CDR3 DNA reads TGTGCCATTTCACAACACAGGGGCTCGGGTGGGGAGCTGTTTTTT.

The chain joins TRBV5-4 to TRBJ2-1, with 9 bases matching TRBD1. Germline loops: CDR1 SGHNT, CDR2 YYREEE (reference sequence). V lost 4 bases and J lost 3; bases outside the gene matches: 5. CDR3 length: 15 residues. CDR3 residues: CASSPRDRDYNEQFF. CDR3 DNA: TGTGCCAGCAGCCCCCGGGACAGGGACTACAATGAGCAGTTCTTC.

The gene calls are TRBV5-1 and TRBJ2-2; D gene ambiguous. CDR1 SGHRS and CDR2 YFSETQ come from the germline V gene. V shed 6 bases and J shed 4 bases, with 10 bases lying between them. CDR3 length: 13 amino acids. Here the CDR3 reads CASTGASTGELFF. For the CDR3, the DNA is TGCGCCAGCACCGGTGCTAGCACCGGGGAGCTGTTTTTT.

The CDR3 is CANEDRAYGYTF. CDR3 sequence (DNA): TGTGCCAACGAGGACAGGGCTTATGGCTACACCTTC. The chain has TRBV24-1 and TRBJ1-2; TRBD1 agrees at 8 bases. Germline V gene lookup returns CDR1 KGHDR and CDR2 SFDVKD. With V trimmed by 11 bases and J by 5 bases, 6 bases remained unmatched. The CDR3 loop spans 12 amino acids.

The chain joins TRBV27 to TRBJ1-5; possibly TRBD1 for D (6 bases). CDR3 length: 16 residues. Germline loops: CDR1 MNHEY, CDR2 SMNVEV (reference sequence). The ends were cut back, 2 bases at V and 5 bases at J, with 16 bases in the middle. CDR3 sequence (DNA): TGTGCCAGCAGTTTAGGCGACGGACAGCGACATCAGCCCCAGCATTTT. Protein product: CASSLGDGQRHQPQHF.

This clone has more than one count but fewer than ten. The chain couples TRBV10-1 to TRBJ1-3, with D maybe TRBD1 (6 bases). The CDR3 runs 16 residues. V shed 5 bases and J shed 0 bases, with 14 bases lying between them. Per the germline V gene, CDR1 is WNHNN and CDR2 is SYGVQD (reference sequence). The CDR3 spells CASSTGTTYSGNTIYF. CDR3 nucleotides: TGCGCCAGCAGTACCGGGACAACCTACTCTGGAAACACCATATATTTT.

CDR3 sequence: CASSLWRDTEAFF. The CDR3 DNA is TGTGCCAGCAGTTTATGGAGGGACACTGAAGCTTTCTTT. The chain joins TRBV27 to TRBJ1-1; D remains ambiguous. The length of the CDR3 is 13 residues. Germline loops: CDR1 MNHEY, CDR2 SMNVEV (reference sequence). The V gene lost 1 base and the J gene lost 3 bases, with 6 bases spanning the gap.

J is TRBJ2-1 and V is TRBV9, with TRBD2 matching 7 bases. The junction had 3 bases not matched to a gene; V was cut back by 0 bases and J by 0 bases. Germline V gene data show CDR1 as SGDLS and CDR2 as YYNGEE. This CDR3 contains 16 residues. The CDR3 spells CASSVALASSYNEQFF. For the CDR3, the DNA is TGTGCCAGCAGCGTAGCACTAGCGAGCTCCTACAATGAGCAGTTCTTC. The full variable domain, rest sourced from reference TRBV9 and TRBJ2-1, is DSGVTQTPKHLITATGQRVTLRCSPRSGDLSVYWYQQSLDQGLQFLIQYYNGEERAKGNILERFSAQQFPDLHSELNLSSLELGDSALYFCASSVALASSYNEQFFGPGTRLTVL.

This clone has only one observation. The chain uses TRBV30 and TRBJ2-5, with 8 nucleotides matching TRBD2. The V gene's germline CDR1 is GTSNPN and CDR2 SVGIG (reference sequence). CDR3 length: 14 residues. Germline trimming cut 4 bases from V and 5 bases from J; bases unmatched to any gene: 9. Written as DNA, the CDR3 is TGTGCCTGGAATAACGGGAGGGTTTACGAGACCCAGTACTTC. It codes for CAWNNGRVYETQYF.

This rearrangement joins TRBV5-1 to TRBJ1-1; TRBD1 agrees at 7 bases. This CDR3 has 13 residues. V lost 4 bases, J lost 11 bases, and 11 bases stayed unmatched. The V gene's germline CDR1 is SGHRS and CDR2 YFSETQ. This chain's CDR3 is CASSQDRTSRAFF. CDR3 nucleotides: TGCGCCAGCAGCCAGGACAGGACCAGCCGGGCTTTCTTT.

The genes are TRBV18 and TRBJ2-4; 11 bases agree with TRBD2. This CDR3 spans 17 amino acids. Germline trimming cut 3 bases from V and 2 bases from J; bases unmatched to any gene: 6. Germline V CDR1 and CDR2: KGHSH, LQKENI. The CDR3 reads CASSPGTSGSTKNIQYF. The CDR3 DNA is TGTGCCAGCTCACCCGGTACTAGCGGGAGTACCAAAAACATTCAGTACTTC.

This chain joins TRBV2 and TRBJ1-5, with D maybe TRBD1 (5 bases). Germline CDR1 SNHLY, CDR2 FYNNEI. V was trimmed by 6 bases and J by 6 bases, leaving 18 bases between them. The CDR3 is made up of 15 amino acids. In DNA form, the CDR3 reads TGTGCCAGCAGCGCAGACGCAGGGCTAGGTCAGCCCCAGCATTTT. As protein: CASSADAGLGQPQHF.